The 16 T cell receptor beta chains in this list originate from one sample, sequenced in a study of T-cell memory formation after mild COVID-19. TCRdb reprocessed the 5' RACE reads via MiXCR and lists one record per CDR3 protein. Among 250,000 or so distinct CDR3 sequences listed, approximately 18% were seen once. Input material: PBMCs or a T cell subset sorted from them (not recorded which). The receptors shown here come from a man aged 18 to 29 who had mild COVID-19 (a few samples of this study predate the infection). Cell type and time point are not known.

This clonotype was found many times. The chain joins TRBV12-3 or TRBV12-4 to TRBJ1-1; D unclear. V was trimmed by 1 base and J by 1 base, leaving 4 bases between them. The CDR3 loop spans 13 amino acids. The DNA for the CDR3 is TGTGCCAGCAGTTTAGGACCGAACACTGAAGCTTTCTTT. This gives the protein CASSLGPNTEAFF.

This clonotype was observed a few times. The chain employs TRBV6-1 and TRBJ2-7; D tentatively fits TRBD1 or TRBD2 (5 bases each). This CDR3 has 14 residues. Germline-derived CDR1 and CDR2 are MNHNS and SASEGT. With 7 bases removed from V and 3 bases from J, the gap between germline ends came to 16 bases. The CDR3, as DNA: TGTGCCAGCATTAGGTCGGGACGGAGCTACGAGCAGTACTTC. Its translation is CASIRSGRSYEQYF.

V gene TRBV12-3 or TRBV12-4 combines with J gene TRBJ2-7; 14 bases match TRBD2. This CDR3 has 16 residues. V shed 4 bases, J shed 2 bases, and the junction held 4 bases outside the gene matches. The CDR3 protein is CASSSGLAGEPYEQYV. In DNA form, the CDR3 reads TGTGCCAGCAGTTCGGGACTAGCGGGGGAACCCTACGAGCAGTACGTC.

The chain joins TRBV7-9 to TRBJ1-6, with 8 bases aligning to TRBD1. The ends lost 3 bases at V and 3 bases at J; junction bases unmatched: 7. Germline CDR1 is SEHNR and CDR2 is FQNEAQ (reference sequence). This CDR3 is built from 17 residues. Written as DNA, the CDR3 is TGTGCCAGCAGCTTCCACCCGGGGACAGGCTATAATTCACCCCTCCACTTT. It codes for CASSFHPGTGYNSPLHF.

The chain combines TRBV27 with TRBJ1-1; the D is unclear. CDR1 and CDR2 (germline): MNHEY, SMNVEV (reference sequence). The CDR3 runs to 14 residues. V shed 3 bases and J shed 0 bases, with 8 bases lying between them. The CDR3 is CASSFEGMNTEAFF. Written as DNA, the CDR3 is TGTGCCAGCAGTTTCGAGGGTATGAACACTGAAGCTTTCTTT.

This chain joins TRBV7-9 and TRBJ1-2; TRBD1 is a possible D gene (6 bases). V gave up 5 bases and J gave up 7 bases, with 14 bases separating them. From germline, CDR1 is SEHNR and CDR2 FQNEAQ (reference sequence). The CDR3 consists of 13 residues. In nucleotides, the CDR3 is TGTGCCAGCAGCCTGGAACAGGGCTCTGGCTACACCTTC. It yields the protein CASSLEQGSGYTF.

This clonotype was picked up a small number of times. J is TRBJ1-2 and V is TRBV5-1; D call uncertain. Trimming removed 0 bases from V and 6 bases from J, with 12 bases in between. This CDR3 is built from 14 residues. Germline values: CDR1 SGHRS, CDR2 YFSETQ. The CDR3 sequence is CASSLVVPTDGYTF. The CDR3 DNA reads TGCGCCAGCAGCTTGGTGGTCCCAACCGATGGCTACACCTTC.

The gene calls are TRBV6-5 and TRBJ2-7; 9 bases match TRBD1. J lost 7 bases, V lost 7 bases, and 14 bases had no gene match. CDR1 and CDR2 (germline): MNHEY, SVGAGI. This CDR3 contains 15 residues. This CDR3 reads CASNSPGQGWGEQYF. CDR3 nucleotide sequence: TGTGCCAGCAATTCACCGGGACAGGGTTGGGGAGAGCAGTACTTC.

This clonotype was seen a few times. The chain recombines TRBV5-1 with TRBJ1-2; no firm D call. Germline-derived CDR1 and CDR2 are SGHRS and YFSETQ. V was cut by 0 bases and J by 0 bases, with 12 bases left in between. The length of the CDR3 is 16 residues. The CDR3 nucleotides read TGCGCCAGCAGCTTGGCCTCCGGGGTATCTAACTATGGCTACACCTTC. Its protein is CASSLASGVSNYGYTF.

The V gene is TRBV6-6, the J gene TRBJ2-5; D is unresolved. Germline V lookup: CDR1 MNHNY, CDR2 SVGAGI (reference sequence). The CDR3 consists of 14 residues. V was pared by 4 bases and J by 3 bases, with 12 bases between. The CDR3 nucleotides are TGTGCCAGCAGTTTGAGGACGATCAAAGAGACCCAGTACTTC. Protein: CASSLRTIKETQYF.

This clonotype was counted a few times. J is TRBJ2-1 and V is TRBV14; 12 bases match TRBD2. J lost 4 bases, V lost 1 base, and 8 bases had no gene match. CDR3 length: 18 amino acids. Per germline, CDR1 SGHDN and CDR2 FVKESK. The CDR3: CASSQAPGLAGNYNEQFF. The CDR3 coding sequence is TGTGCCAGCAGCCAAGCCCCCGGACTAGCGGGGAATTACAATGAGCAGTTCTTC.

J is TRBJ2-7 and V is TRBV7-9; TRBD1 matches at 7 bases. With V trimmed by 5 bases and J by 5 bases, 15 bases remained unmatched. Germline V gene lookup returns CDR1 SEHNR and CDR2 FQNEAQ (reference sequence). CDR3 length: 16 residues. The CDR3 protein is CASSPRQGRTSDEQYF. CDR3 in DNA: TGTGCCAGCAGCCCACGACAGGGTAGAACTTCTGACGAGCAGTACTTC.

This chain's CDR3 is CASGLAGTGELFF. CDR3 coding DNA: TGTGCCAGCGGTCTAGCGGGCACCGGGGAGCTGTTTTTT. The J gene is TRBJ2-2, the V gene TRBV11-2, with 8 bases aligning to TRBD2. The germline CDR1 and CDR2 sequences are SGHAT and FQNNGV. This CDR3 is built from 13 residues. V lost 8 bases and J lost 4; bases outside the gene matches: 3.

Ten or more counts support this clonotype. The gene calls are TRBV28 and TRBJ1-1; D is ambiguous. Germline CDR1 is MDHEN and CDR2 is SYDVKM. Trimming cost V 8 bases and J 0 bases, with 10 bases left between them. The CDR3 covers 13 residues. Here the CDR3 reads CASAGLMNTEAFF. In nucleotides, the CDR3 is TGTGCCAGCGCCGGTTTGATGAACACTGAAGCTTTCTTT.

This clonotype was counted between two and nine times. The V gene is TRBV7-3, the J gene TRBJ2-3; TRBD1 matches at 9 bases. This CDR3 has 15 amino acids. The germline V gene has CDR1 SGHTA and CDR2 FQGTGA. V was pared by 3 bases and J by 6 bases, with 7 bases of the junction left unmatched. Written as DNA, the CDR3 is TGTGCCAGCAGCTTCCCAACAGGGGGCGACGATACGCAGTATTTT. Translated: CASSFPTGGDDTQYF.

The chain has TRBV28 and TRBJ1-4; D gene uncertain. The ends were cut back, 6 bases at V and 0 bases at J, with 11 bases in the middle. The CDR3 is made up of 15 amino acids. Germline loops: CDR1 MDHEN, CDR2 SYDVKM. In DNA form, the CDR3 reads TGTGCCAGCAGGACGACGGGAGCAACTAATGAAAAACTGTTTTTT. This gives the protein CASRTTGATNEKLFF.